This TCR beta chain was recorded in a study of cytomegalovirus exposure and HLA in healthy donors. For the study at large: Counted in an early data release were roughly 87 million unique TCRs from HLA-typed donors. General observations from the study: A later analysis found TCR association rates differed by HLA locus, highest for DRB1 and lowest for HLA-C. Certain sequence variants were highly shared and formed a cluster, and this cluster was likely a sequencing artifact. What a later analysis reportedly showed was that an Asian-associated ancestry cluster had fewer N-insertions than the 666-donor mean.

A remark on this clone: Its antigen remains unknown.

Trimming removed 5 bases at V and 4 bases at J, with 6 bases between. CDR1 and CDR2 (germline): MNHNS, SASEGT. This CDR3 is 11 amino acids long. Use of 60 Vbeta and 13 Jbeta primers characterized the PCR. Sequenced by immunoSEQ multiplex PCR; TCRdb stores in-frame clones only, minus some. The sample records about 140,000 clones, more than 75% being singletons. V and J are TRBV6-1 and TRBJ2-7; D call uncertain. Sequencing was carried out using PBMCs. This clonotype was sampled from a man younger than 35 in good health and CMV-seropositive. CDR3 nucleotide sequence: TGTGCCAGCAGTCTGACATACGAGCAGTACTTC. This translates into CASSLTYEQYF.